This TCR beta chain was recovered during a study of blood T cell repertoires in COVID-19. Overall study: COVID-19 samples, acute and convalescent, were from the United States, Italy and Spain. In each case, the material was cDNA or gDNA derived from T cells, B-cell-depleted T cells, or PBMCs.

How the authors handled the data: Amplification of reference gene primers provided the estimated nucleated cell counts. Here immunoSEQ multiplex PCR was the method, and the copy in TCRdb shows in-frame clones only, minus some. From that table come the V and J calls and clone size; the DNA was used to work out D and trimming. The sample holds about 230,000 clones, 65% to 90% seen once. Germline CDR1 SGHTA, CDR2 FQGNSA. This CDR3 has 16 amino acids. Germline trimming cut 2 bases from V and 4 bases from J; bases unmatched to any gene: 4. This clone was counted only a few times. The chain recombines TRBV7-2 with TRBJ2-3; 12 bases map to TRBD2. Sequenced input: peripheral blood. The clonotype comes from a woman aged 45-59 years with acute or convalescent COVID-19. The DNA for the CDR3 is TGTGCCAGCAGCTTACTAGCGGGGGGGCCAGCAGATACGCAGTATTTT. Protein product: CASSLLAGGPADTQYF.